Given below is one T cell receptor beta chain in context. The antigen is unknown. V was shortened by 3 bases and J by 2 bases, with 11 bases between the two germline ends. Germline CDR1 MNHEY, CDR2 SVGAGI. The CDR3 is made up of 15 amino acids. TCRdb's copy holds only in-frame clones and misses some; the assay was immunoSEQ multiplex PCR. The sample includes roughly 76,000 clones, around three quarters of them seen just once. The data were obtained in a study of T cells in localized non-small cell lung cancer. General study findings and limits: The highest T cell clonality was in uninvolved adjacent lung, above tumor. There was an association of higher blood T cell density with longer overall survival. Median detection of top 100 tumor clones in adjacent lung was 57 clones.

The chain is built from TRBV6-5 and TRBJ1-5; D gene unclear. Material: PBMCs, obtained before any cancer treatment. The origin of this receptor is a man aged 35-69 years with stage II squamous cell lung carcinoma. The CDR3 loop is CASSYSGVGNQPQHF. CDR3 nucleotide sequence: TGTGCCAGCAGTTATTCCGGGGTCGGCAATCAGCCCCAGCATTTT.